This record covers a single T cell receptor beta chain. This clonotype was counted many times. What this receptor recognizes is not known. Base qualities are not recorded, but no much larger clone differs from it by a single base. Stable hyperthyroidism was defined as no progression to ophthalmopathy within 18 months of follow-up. Hyperthyroidism patients were newly diagnosed, were aged 18 to 65 years, and had a disease duration under 2 months. Anyone with other autoimmune diseases, uncontrolled infections, pregnancy or lactation was excluded from the study. Diagnosis was based on clinical symptoms, serum thyroxine, TRAb, thyroid ultrasound and orbital computed tomography. Ficoll-Paque density gradient centrifugation was used to isolate PBMCs from about 10 ml of fresh peripheral blood. Trizol reagent was used to extract the total RNA, and its quality was then checked on an Agilent 2100 Bioanalyzer.

This sample was included in a study of Graves' ophthalmopathy and Graves' hyperthyroidism (dated by TCRdb to between 2018 and 2020). About the full investigation: Peripheral blood was collected before any treatment was given, at the time of initial diagnosis. The study used signatures of the TCR beta repertoire to tell Graves' ophthalmopathy apart from Graves' hyperthyroidism and to predict which patients would progress to ophthalmopathy. In total, around 130 blood samples were TCR-sequenced: under 45 ophthalmopathy, approximately 80 hyperthyroidism and some 17 hyperthyroidism-to-ophthalmopathy patients. To explore V-J signatures that separate ophthalmopathy from hyperthyroidism, a discovery set of about 100 patients was enrolled, consisting of fewer than 45 with ophthalmopathy and around 60 with stable hyperthyroidism. An independent validation cohort comprised about 20 hyperthyroidism patients and over 15 patients who later progressed from hyperthyroidism to ophthalmopathy. In over five hyperthyroidism patients, T-cell repertoires of thyroid tissue and blood were compared. Following sampling, methimazole starting at 30 mg daily was administered to hyperthyroidism patients, and high-dose intravenous methylprednisolone was administered to ophthalmopathy patients. For training and testing, the roughly 93 patients in the discovery cohort were randomly divided in a 7:3 ratio.

TCR beta CDR3 regions were amplified from RNA transcripts for repertoire sequencing. A first-round RT-PCR used HTBI primers with the Qiagen OneStep RT-PCR kit, followed by a second-round multiplex PCR, size selection and purification. Libraries were sequenced on an Illumina HiSeq2000 using paired-end 100 bp reads. From the authors' description of their analysis: Reads were processed with SOAPnuke, discarding reads with adapters, uncalled bases, mean Phred below 15, or no exact constant-primer or identifier match. High-quality paired reads were merged with COPE v1.2.5. Each unique nucleotide sequence was defined as a clonotype, and clonotypes were aligned to IMGT TRB V, D and J references with MiTCR v1.1. The analysis was limited to V-J combinations with a frequency above 0.0001, which together covered 99.2% of repertoires. For each V-J combination, a TCR clonal expansion and chaos score was defined as F50 clonal expansion divided by the chaos observed in the TCRdist matrix. Features were reduced by Welch's t-statistics and random forest to approximately 12 V-J combinations, which fed a naive Bayes classifier. The Morisita-Horn index was used to measure how similar the thyroid and blood repertoires were. Starting from the raw public reads, TCRdb applied fastp trimming at Q25, assembled clones with MiXCR and retained in-frame beta chains. Every entry covers one CDR3 protein and lists the most common genes and DNA from its rows. The V and J calls come from TCRdb's annotation, not from the publication. This sample holds roughly 610,000 distinct CDR3 sequences; over 20% were observed only once. Around 6.5% of the sample rests with the top ten.

The CDR1 and CDR2 encoded by the germline V gene are SGHRS and YFSETQ. Measured from the cysteine to the phenylalanine, the CDR3 is 14 residues long. Only CDR3 DNA remains: 42 bases, in frame from the first base. V is shortened by 0 bases, J by 7 bases, and the region joining them spans 8 bases. What the work shows at the level of the full study, not this receptor alone: Sample size was not statistically predetermined, and group allocation was not concealed from the investigators. In cross-validation, the 13-signature model distinguished ophthalmopathy from stable hyperthyroidism with around 90% sensitivity and 81% to 82% specificity, while in the test set the corresponding values were around 79% and 71%. Among expanded thyroid clonotypes with frequency above 0.001, most also showed up in blood, which suggests that blood repertoires may reflect the thyroid immune response. In validation, the model predicted ophthalmopathy progression with 55% to 71% sensitivity and approximately 72% specificity; roughly 12 predicted patients were CT-confirmed with GO in a median of around 6 months.

The receptor was isolated from a woman aged 18-29 years with stable Graves' hyperthyroidism. Some clones in this sample may be carry-over from other donors' samples. Donor details come from another sample of the same person, matched by shared clones. Input material: peripheral blood. This sequence uses TRBV5-1 and TRBJ1-6, with the D gene not confidently named. The nucleotide sequence reads as follows: TGCGCCAGCAGCTTGGTGGGGTACAATTCACCCCTCCACTTT. Translated, this gives CASSLVGYNSPLHF.